A single sample gave rise to the 28 T cell receptor beta chains below, sequenced in a study of OX40 agonist ivuxolimab in advanced cancers. TCRdb's copy holds only in-frame clones and misses some; the assay was immunoSEQ multiplex PCR. The sample holds more than 80,000 clones, around 94% seen once. The input for sequencing was CD4+ or CD8+ T cells sorted from blood, taken in a trial of the OX40 agonist ivuxolimab. Receptor source: an adult with an advanced solid tumor such as melanoma, head and neck, liver or kidney cancer.

V and J are TRBV11-2 and TRBJ2-1; D is unclear. Trimming removed 4 bases from V and 4 bases from J, with 14 bases in between. The CDR3 runs to 15 residues. Looked up from germline, CDR1 is SGHAT and CDR2 is FQNNGV. DNA of the CDR3: TGTGCCAGCAGCTCTCGCGGATTCGGGTACAATGAGCAGTTCTTC. It specifies CASSSRGFGYNEQFF.

The rearrangement joins TRBV5-1 to TRBJ1-4; D is unclear. Germline V gene sequence: CDR1 SGHRS, CDR2 YFSETQ. CDR3 length: 14 amino acids. V was cut by 4 bases and J by 5 bases, with 12 bases left in between. The CDR3 nucleotides read TGCGCCAGCAGCCTCACGGTGGGAAATGAAAAACTGTTTTTT. Protein product: CASSLTVGNEKLFF.

The V and J genes are TRBV6-1 and TRBJ1-5, with D possibly matching TRBD1 (5 bases). Germline V CDR1 and CDR2: MNHNS, SASEGT. Between the trimmed V and J ends, which lost 5 bases and 3 bases, there was a span of 14 bases. The CDR3 has 15 amino acids. The chain's CDR3 is CASSLGVRANQPQHF. CDR3 nucleotide sequence: TGTGCCAGCAGTTTAGGGGTGAGGGCCAATCAGCCCCAGCATTTT.

This clone was recorded only once. The chain is built from TRBV6-6 and TRBJ1-6; D gene unclear. Germline values: CDR1 MNHNY, CDR2 SVGAGI (reference sequence). The CDR3 extends over 15 amino acids. V lost 2 bases, J lost 7 bases, and 12 bases lay in between. CDR3 sequence reads: CASSYTSGHNSPLHF. CDR3 DNA: TGTGCCAGCAGTTACACCTCCGGGCACAATTCACCCCTCCACTTT.

The gene calls are TRBV19 and TRBJ1-2, with D hard to call. Looked up from germline, CDR1 is LNHDA and CDR2 is SQIVND (reference sequence). The CDR3 is made up of 15 amino acids. Deletions cut 0 bases from V and 4 bases from J, with 12 bases between. The CDR3 sequence is CASSIDLAVTYGYTF. The DNA for the CDR3 is TGTGCCAGTAGTATAGATCTGGCAGTTACCTATGGCTACACCTTC.

The CDR3 sequence: CASSLGTSGSDEQYF. The CDR3 DNA sequence: TGTGCCAGCAGCTTAGGGACTAGCGGGAGTGACGAGCAGTACTTC. The chain employs TRBV7-6 and TRBJ2-7, with TRBD2 matching over 13 bases. The V gene's germline CDR1 is SGHVS and CDR2 FNYEAQ. V gave up 1 base and J gave up 5 bases; unmatched junction bases: 2. The CDR3 consists of 15 residues.

V is TRBV9 and J is TRBJ2-6; tentative D call: TRBD1 (5 bases). The V gene's germline CDR1 is SGDLS and CDR2 YYNGEE. The CDR3 loop spans 14 amino acids. Trimming removed 3 bases at V and 5 bases at J, with 9 bases between. CDR3 nucleotide sequence: TGTGCCAGCAGCGGGGGCGATTGGGCCAACGTCCTGACTTTC. Protein sequence: CASSGGDWANVLTF. The whole variable domain, remainder taken from reference TRBV9 and TRBJ2-6, is DSGVTQTPKHLITATGQRVTLRCSPRSGDLSVYWYQQSLDQGLQFLIQYYNGEERAKGNILERFSAQQFPDLHSELNLSSLELGDSALYFCASSGGDWANVLTFGAGSRLTVL.

The chain recombines TRBV2 with TRBJ2-7; 11 bases fit TRBD2. CDR1 SNHLY and CDR2 FYNNEI come from the germline V gene. The CDR3 spans 18 residues. The junction had 14 bases not matched to a gene; V was cut back by 7 bases and J by 0 bases. CDR3: CASIPAFLAGGSSYEQYF. CDR3 nucleotides: TGTGCCAGCATCCCTGCCTTCCTAGCGGGGGGCTCCTCCTACGAGCAGTACTTC.

The rearrangement joins TRBV19 to TRBJ2-7; possibly TRBD2 for D (6 bases). V lost 5 bases and J 3 bases, leaving 17 bases between the germline ends. The CDR3 consists of 15 residues. Germline V lookup: CDR1 LNHDA, CDR2 SQIVND (reference sequence). CDR3 sequence (DNA): TGTGCCAGTAGTCCCCGATTGACTAGTGGCTACGAGCAGTACTTC. It translates to CASSPRLTSGYEQYF.

The rearrangement links TRBV7-2 to TRBJ2-3; no firm D call. CDR1 and CDR2 from the germline V gene are SGHTA and FQGNSA. The V end was cut by 4 bases, the J end by 2 bases, with 10 bases between. The CDR3 length is 14 residues. In DNA form, the CDR3 reads TGTGCCAGCAGCTCGGGTCGGTTCACAGATACGCAGTATTTT. Encoded protein: CASSSGRFTDTQYF.

Turning to this clone: One junction end disagrees with the germline gene, perhaps due to a read error. The chain is built from TRBV9 and TRBJ1-1; the D is unclear. This CDR3 contains 17 residues. In germline, CDR1 is SGDLS, CDR2 YYNGEE. CDR3 residues: CASSVGSGPTGDTEVFF. CDR3 nucleotides: TGTGCCAGCAGCGTAGGGAGCGGGCCTACTGGTGACACTGAAGTTTTCTTT.

The CDR3 region has the DNA TGTGCCACCAGCAGACGGGGGGCGGGAGGAGGGGATACGCAGTATTTT. This translates into CATSRRGAGGGDTQYF. This rearrangement joins TRBV15 to TRBJ2-3; 8 positions agree with TRBD2. Germline values: CDR1 LNHNV, CDR2 YYDKDF (reference sequence). The CDR3 is 16 amino acids. Trimming took 2 bases from V and 6 from J; bases not matched to a gene: 10.

The V call is TRBV10-3, the J call TRBJ2-1; D gene unclear. Germline V gene lookup returns CDR1 ENHRY and CDR2 SYGVKD. The CDR3 runs 11 residues. Trimming left V 4 bases short and J 7 bases short, with 5 bases between. The CDR3 protein is CAISVGNEQFF. The CDR3 DNA reads TGTGCCATCAGTGTGGGGAATGAGCAGTTCTTC.

The chain has TRBV11-2 and TRBJ1-3; D is perhaps TRBD1 (5 bases). The CDR3 contains 16 residues. Germline CDR1 is SGHAT and CDR2 is FQNNGV. V was clipped by 0 bases and J by 2 bases, with 11 bases between them. The CDR3 spells CASSLDQGGPGNTIYF. The CDR3 coding sequence is TGTGCCAGCAGCTTAGATCAGGGAGGGCCTGGAAACACCATATATTTT.

This clone has only a few counts. The chain employs TRBV28 and TRBJ1-5; unclear D gene. Germline lookup yields CDR1 MDHEN and CDR2 SYDVKM. This CDR3 comprises 12 residues. V lost 4 bases to trimming and J lost 2 bases, with 3 bases between them. CDR3 DNA sequence: TGTGCCAGCAGTTCGGGCAATCAGCCCCAGCATTTT. Translation: CASSSGNQPQHF.

The chain uses TRBV19 and TRBJ1-1, with 7 nucleotides matching TRBD1. The V gene's germline CDR1 is LNHDA and CDR2 SQIVND (reference sequence). After removal of 3 bases from V and 6 bases from J, the junction contained 19 bases not matched to a gene. CDR3 size: 18 residues. CDR3 DNA: TGTGCCAGTAGTATTAAGGGGGGACAGAGGATTCGAACCCCTGAAGCTTTCTTT. Protein sequence: CASSIKGGQRIRTPEAFF.

The chain couples TRBV6-5 to TRBJ1-5, with D uncertain. Trimming removed 3 bases at V and 9 bases at J, with 6 bases between. CDR1 is MNHEY and CDR2 is SVGAGI in the germline V gene. The CDR3 length is 11 residues. CDR3 in amino acids: CASSYPGPQHF. The CDR3 DNA sequence: TGTGCCAGCAGTTATCCCGGGCCCCAGCATTTT.

This clone appeared a single time. The chain joins TRBV6-1 to TRBJ1-5, with TRBD1 matching 7 bases. This CDR3 has 15 amino acids. The V segment lost 6 bases and the J segment 5 bases; nucleotides outside the gene matches: 10. Germline V lookup: CDR1 MNHNS, CDR2 SASEGT. CDR3 DNA sequence: TGTGCCAGCAGCGACAGGGCGGAGGGACATCAGCCCCAGCATTTT. As protein: CASSDRAEGHQPQHF.

The genes are TRBV7-6 and TRBJ2-1; D tentatively fits TRBD1 or TRBD2 (5 bases each). Germline values: CDR1 SGHVS, CDR2 FNYEAQ. The length of the CDR3 is 15 residues. V lost 2 bases and J 5 bases, leaving 13 bases between the germline ends. CDR3 coding DNA: TGTGCCAGCAGCTTACGGCCGGGACCCGACAATGAGCAGTTCTTC. Protein sequence: CASSLRPGPDNEQFF.

The rearrangement joins TRBV19 to TRBJ1-1; no definite D call. V was cut by 4 bases and J by 3 bases, with 15 bases left in between. This CDR3 has 15 residues. The germline V gene has CDR1 LNHDA and CDR2 SQIVND (reference sequence). The CDR3: CASSTPTRRYTEAFF. The CDR3 DNA reads as TGTGCCAGTAGTACTCCGACAAGACGTTACACTGAAGCTTTCTTT.

The chain recombines TRBV13 with TRBJ2-5; D possibly matches TRBD1 or TRBD2 (6 bases each). Deletions cut 0 bases from V and 1 base from J, with 9 bases between. The CDR3 loop spans 15 amino acids. Germline CDR1 PRHDT, CDR2 FYEKMQ (reference sequence). The CDR3 region has the DNA TGTGCCAGCAGCTTAGGGGAGGGGGTCCAAGAGACCCAGTACTTC. It yields the protein CASSLGEGVQETQYF.

The chain carries TRBV19 and TRBJ1-1, with TRBD1 matching over 8 bases. This CDR3 is built from 13 residues. The V gene's germline CDR1 is LNHDA and CDR2 SQIVND (reference sequence). V lost 8 bases, J lost 0 bases, and 2 bases stayed unmatched. As DNA, the CDR3 is TGTGCCAGTCTCAGGGGGCTGAACACTGAAGCTTTCTTT. This sequence encodes CASLRGLNTEAFF.

This chain joins TRBV5-6 and TRBJ1-2; 11 positions agree with TRBD1. Trimming took 4 bases from V and 4 from J; bases not matched to a gene: 3. The V gene's germline CDR1 is SGHDT and CDR2 YYEEEE. This CDR3 is 14 amino acids long. DNA of the CDR3: TGTGCCAGCAGCCAAGGACAGGGGGCCTATGGCTACACCTTC. Translated, it gives CASSQGQGAYGYTF.

The chain is built from TRBV15 and TRBJ2-5; D is unclear. The CDR3 runs 12 residues. V gave up 3 bases and J gave up 3 bases, with 5 bases separating them. Germline V gene data show CDR1 as LNHNV and CDR2 as YYDKDF (reference sequence). The CDR3 DNA follows: TGTGCCACCAGCAGGAGCGAAGAGACCCAGTACTTC. Protein: CATSRSEETQYF.

This clone was counted a few times. The V call is TRBV27, the J call TRBJ2-7, with TRBD2 as a possible D gene (6 bases). The CDR3 consists of 16 residues. Trimming pared 3 bases from V and 2 bases from J, leaving 17 bases between. CDR1 and CDR2 (germline): MNHEY, SMNVEV (reference sequence). CDR3 bases: TGTGCCAGCAGTTTTAGGGCGGCTAGCGTAACCTACGAGCAGTACTTC. Translating it yields CASSFRAASVTYEQYF.

The rearrangement uses TRBV6-5 and TRBJ1-4; no clear D gene. The germline V and J ends were trimmed by 5 bases and 7 bases, with 11 bases remaining between them. This CDR3 region has 13 residues. CDR1 is MNHEY and CDR2 is SVGAGI in the germline V gene. The CDR3 DNA sequence: TGTGCCAGCAGTACCGGGGTGCGTGAAAAACTGTTTTTT. Amino acids: CASSTGVREKLFF.

The genes are TRBV15 and TRBJ1-5; a weak D match, TRBD1 (5 bases). Trimming removed 0 bases from V and 0 bases from J, with 6 bases in between. The CDR3 totals 15 residues. The germline V gene encodes CDR1 LNHNV and CDR2 YYDKDF (reference sequence). CDR3 amino acids: CATSRDRVSNQPQHF. The CDR3 bases are TGTGCCACCAGCAGAGACAGGGTTAGCAATCAGCCCCAGCATTTT.

J is TRBJ1-6 and V is TRBV27; no definite D call. Germline CDR1 MNHEY, CDR2 SMNVEV (reference sequence). V was pared by 0 bases and J by 7 bases, with 4 bases between. The CDR3 runs to 13 residues. CDR3 nucleotide sequence: TGTGCCAGCAGTTTATCGGCGAATTCACCCCTCCACTTT. It encodes CASSLSANSPLHF.